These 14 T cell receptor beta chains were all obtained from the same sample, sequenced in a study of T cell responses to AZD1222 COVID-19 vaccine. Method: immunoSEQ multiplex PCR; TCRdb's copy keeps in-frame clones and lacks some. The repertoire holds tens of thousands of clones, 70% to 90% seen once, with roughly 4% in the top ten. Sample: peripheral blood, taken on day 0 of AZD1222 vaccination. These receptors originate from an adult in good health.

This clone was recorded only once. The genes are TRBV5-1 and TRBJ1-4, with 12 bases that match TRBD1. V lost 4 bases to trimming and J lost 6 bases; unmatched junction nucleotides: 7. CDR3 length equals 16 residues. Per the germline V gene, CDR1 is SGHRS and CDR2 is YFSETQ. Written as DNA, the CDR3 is TGCGCCAGCAGCGCCGGGACAGGGGGCCAATATGAAAAACTGTTTTTT. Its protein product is CASSAGTGGQYEKLFF. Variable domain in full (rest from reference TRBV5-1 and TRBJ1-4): KAGVTQTPRYLIKTRGQQVTLSCSPISGHRSVSWYQQTPGQGLQFLFEYFSETQRNKGNFPGRFSGRQFSNSRSEMNVSTLELGDSALYLCASSAGTGGQYEKLFFGSGTQLSVL.

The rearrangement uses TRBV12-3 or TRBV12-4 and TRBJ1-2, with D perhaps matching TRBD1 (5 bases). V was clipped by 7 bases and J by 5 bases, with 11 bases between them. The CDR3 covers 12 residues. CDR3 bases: TGTGCCAGCACCCGCGGGGGGTATGGCTACACCTTC. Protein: CASTRGGYGYTF.

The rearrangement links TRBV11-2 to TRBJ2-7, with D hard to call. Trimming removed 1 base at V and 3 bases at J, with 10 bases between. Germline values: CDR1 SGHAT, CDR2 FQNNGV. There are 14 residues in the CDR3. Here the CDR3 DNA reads TGTGCCAGCAGCTTAGGGGCAGGTATCTACGAGCAGTACTTC. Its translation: CASSLGAGIYEQYF.

This chain's CDR3 is CASSDGSLSNQPQHF. The DNA of the CDR3 is TGTGCCAGCAGTGATGGGTCGCTTAGCAATCAGCCCCAGCATTTT. The rearrangement links TRBV25-1 to TRBJ1-5; D unresolved. With 3 bases removed from V and 0 bases from J, the gap between germline ends came to 9 bases. Germline CDR1 is MGHDK and CDR2 is SYGVNS. The CDR3 has 15 amino acids.

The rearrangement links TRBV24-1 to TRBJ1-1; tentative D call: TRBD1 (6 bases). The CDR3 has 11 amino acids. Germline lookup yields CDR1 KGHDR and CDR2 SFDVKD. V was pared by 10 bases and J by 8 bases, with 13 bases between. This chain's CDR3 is CATQDGGEAFF. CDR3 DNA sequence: TGTGCCACACAGGACGGGGGCGAAGCTTTCTTT.

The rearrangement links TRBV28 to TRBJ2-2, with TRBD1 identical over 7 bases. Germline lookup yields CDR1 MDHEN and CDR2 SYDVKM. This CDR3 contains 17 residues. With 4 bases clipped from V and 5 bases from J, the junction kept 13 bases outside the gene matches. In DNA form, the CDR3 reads TGTGCCAGCAGTTCCTCCAGAGGGGGCCAAGGAACCGGGGAGCTGTTTTTT. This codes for CASSSSRGGQGTGELFF.

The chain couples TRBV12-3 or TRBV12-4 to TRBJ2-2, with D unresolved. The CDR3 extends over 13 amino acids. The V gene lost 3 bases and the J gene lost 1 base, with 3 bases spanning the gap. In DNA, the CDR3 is TGTGCCAGCAGTTTTGAGAACACCGGGGAGCTGTTTTTT. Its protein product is CASSFENTGELFF.

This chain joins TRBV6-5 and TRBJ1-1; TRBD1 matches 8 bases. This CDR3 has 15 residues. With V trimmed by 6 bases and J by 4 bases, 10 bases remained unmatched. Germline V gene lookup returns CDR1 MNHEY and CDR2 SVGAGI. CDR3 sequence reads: CASRGTGTVGTEAFF. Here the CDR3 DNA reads TGTGCCAGCAGGGGGACAGGAACAGTTGGCACTGAAGCTTTCTTT.

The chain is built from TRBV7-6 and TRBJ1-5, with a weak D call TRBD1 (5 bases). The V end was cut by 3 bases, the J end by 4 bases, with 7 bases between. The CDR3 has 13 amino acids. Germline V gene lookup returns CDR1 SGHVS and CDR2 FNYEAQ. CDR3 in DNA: TGTGCCAGCAGCTTGGGGGAGAATCAGCCCCAGCATTTT. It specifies CASSLGENQPQHF.

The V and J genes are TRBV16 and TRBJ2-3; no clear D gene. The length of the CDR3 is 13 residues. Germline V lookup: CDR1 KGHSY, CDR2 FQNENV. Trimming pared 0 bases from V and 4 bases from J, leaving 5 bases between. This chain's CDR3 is CASSQSFADTQYF. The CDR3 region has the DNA TGTGCCAGCAGCCAATCTTTCGCAGATACGCAGTATTTT.

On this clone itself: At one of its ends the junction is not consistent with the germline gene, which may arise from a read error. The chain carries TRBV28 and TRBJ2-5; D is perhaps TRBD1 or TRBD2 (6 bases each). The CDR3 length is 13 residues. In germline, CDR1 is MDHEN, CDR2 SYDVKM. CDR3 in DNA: TGTGCCAGTAGTTTAGGGGGGAAAGAGACCCAGTACTTC. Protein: CASSLGGKETQYF.

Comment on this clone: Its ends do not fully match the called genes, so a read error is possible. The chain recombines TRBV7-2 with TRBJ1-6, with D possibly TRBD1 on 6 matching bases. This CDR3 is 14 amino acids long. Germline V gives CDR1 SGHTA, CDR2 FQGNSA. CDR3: CASSMDSLNPPLHF. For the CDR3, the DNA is TGTGCCAGCAGCATGGACAGCCTTAATCCACCCCTCCACTTT.

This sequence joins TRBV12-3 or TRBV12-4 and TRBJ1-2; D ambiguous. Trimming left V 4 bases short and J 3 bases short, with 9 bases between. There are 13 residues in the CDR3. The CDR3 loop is CASSSPGHYGYTF. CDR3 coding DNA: TGTGCCAGCAGTTCCCCCGGGCACTATGGCTACACCTTC.

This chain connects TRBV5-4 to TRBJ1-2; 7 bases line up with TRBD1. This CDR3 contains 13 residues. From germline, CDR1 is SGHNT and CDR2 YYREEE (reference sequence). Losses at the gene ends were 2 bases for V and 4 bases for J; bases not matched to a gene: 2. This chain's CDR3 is CASSFGDSYGYTF. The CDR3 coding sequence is TGTGCCAGCAGCTTTGGGGACAGCTATGGCTACACCTTC.